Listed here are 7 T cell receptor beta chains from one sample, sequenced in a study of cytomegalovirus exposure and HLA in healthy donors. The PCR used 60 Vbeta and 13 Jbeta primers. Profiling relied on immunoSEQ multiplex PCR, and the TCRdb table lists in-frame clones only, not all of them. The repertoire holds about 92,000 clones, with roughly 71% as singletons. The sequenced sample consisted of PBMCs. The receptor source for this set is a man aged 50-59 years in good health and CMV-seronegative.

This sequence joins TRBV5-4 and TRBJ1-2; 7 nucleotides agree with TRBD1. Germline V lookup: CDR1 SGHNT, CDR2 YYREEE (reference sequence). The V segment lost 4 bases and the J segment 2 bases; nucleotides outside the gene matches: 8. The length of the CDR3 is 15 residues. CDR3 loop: CASSSPTGSNYGYTF. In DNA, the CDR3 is TGTGCCAGCAGCAGTCCGACAGGGTCGAACTATGGCTACACCTTC. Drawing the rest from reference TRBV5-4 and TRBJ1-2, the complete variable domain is ETGVTQSPTHLIKTRGQQVTLRCSSQSGHNTVSWYQQALGQGPQFIFQYYREEENGRGNFPPRFSGLQFPNYSSELNVNALELDDSALYLCASSSPTGSNYGYTFGSGTRLTVV.

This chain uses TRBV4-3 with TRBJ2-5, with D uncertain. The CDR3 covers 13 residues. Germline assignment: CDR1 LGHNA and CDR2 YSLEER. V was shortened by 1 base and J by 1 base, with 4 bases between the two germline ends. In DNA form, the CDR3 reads TGCGCCAGCAGCCAAGTCTCCCAAGAGACCCAGTACTTC. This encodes CASSQVSQETQYF.

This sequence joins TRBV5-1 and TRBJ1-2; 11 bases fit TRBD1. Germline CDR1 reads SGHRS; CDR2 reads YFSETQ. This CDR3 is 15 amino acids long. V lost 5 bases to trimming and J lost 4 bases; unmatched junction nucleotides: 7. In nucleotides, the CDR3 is TGCGCCAGCAGGGATGGGACAGGGGGTCTCTATGGCTACACCTTC. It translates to CASRDGTGGLYGYTF.

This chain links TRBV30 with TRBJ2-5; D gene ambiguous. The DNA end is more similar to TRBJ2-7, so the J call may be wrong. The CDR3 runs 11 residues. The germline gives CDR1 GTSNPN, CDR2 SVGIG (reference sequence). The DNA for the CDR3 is TGTGCCTGGAGTGTTTCCTACGAGCAGTACTTC. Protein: CAWSVSYEQYF.

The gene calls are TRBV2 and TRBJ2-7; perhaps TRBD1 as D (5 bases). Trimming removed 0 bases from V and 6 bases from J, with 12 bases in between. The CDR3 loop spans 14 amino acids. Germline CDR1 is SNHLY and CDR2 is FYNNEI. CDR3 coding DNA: TGTGCCAGCAGTGAAGCAACAGGCAAGGGCGAGCAGTACGTC. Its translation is CASSEATGKGEQYV.

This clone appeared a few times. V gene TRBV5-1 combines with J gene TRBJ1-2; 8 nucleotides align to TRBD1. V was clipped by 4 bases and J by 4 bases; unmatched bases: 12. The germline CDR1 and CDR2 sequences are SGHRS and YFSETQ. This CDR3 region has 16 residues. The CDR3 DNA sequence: TGCGCCAGCAGCATCGGACAGGGCACATGGGGCTATGGCTACACCTTC. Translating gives CASSIGQGTWGYGYTF.

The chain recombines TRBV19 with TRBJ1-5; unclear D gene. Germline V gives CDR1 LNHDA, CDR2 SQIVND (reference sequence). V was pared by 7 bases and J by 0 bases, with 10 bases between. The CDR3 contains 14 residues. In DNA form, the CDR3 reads TGTGCCAGTAAGCGGACTTATAGCAATCAGCCCCAGCATTTT. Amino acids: CASKRTYSNQPQHF.